Shown below are 20 T cell receptor beta chains from a single sample sequenced in a study of blood T cell repertoires in COVID-19. Here immunoSEQ multiplex PCR was the method, and the copy in TCRdb shows in-frame clones only, minus some. Of about 40,000 clones in the sample, 82% are singletons; the top ten hold around 4.2%. The material sequenced was peripheral blood. The receptors were sampled from a woman in her 70s with acute or convalescent COVID-19.

The count of this clone is one. The genes are TRBV10-1 and TRBJ2-5; D unclear. Germline values: CDR1 WNHNN, CDR2 SYGVQD (reference sequence). CDR3 size: 14 residues. V was shortened by 0 bases and J by 7 bases, with 12 bases between the two germline ends. The chain's CDR3 is CASSESAVRGTQYF. CDR3 DNA: TGCGCCAGCAGTGAGTCGGCGGTCCGTGGGACCCAGTACTTC.

The chain employs TRBV27 and TRBJ2-1; 16 bases are a match to TRBD2. Germline loops: CDR1 MNHEY, CDR2 SMNVEV (reference sequence). This CDR3 region has 17 residues. Unmatched junction bases numbered 3, after V lost 6 bases and J lost 1 base. The CDR3 nucleotides are TGTGCCAGCAGGGGACTAGCGGGAGGGCCATCCTACAATGAGCAGTTCTTC. Translation: CASRGLAGGPSYNEQFF.

This chain links TRBV28 with TRBJ2-3, with a possible D match to TRBD1 (6 bases). There are 16 residues in the CDR3. The V gene's germline CDR1 is MDHEN and CDR2 SYDVKM. The V end lost 8 bases, the J end lost 5 bases, and 23 bases lay between the germline ends. For the CDR3, the DNA is TGTGCCAGCCCCCGATTACGGGCAGGGGTGATAGATACGCAGTATTTT. It yields the protein CASPRLRAGVIDTQYF.

V usage is TRBV16 and J usage is TRBJ1-5; the D is unclear. The CDR3 runs to 11 residues. Germline CDR1 and CDR2: KGHSY and FQNENV. V was trimmed by 5 bases and J by 7 bases, leaving 6 bases between them. CDR3 amino acids: CASSSGQPQHF. CDR3 coding DNA: TGTGCCAGCAGCTCGGGGCAGCCCCAGCATTTT.

The CDR3 DNA sequence: TGTGCCAGCAGCTACAAATTTGGCGGGACCCACGAGCAGTACTTC. Amino acids: CASSYKFGGTHEQYF. The J gene is TRBJ2-7, the V gene TRBV6-5; a possible D gene is TRBD2 (6 bases). From germline, CDR1 is MNHEY and CDR2 SVGAGI. Trimming removed 6 bases from V and 5 bases from J, with 20 bases in between. The CDR3 has 15 amino acids.

This chain joins TRBV2 and TRBJ1-5; the D is unclear. Germline CDR1 reads SNHLY; CDR2 reads FYNNEI. V gave up 6 bases and J gave up 5 bases, with 14 bases separating them. The CDR3 extends over 14 amino acids. The DNA of the CDR3 is TGTGCCAGCAGCCTCAAGGCCGGGGATCAGCCCCAGCATTTT. The encoded protein is CASSLKAGDQPQHF. Using reference TRBV2 and TRBJ1-5 for the parts outside the CDR3, the full variable domain is EPEVTQTPSHQVTQMGQEVILRCVPISNHLYFYWYRQILGQKVEFLVSFYNNEISEKSEIFDDQFSVERPDGSNFTLKIRSTKLEDSAMYFCASSLKAGDQPQHFGDGTRLSIL.

V is TRBV2 and J is TRBJ1-2; D possibly corresponds to TRBD1 (6 bases). This CDR3 spans 15 amino acids. CDR1 is SNHLY, CDR2 FYNNEI, per germline. The ends were cut back, 1 base at V and 7 bases at J, with 16 bases in the middle. The CDR3 DNA reads TGTGCCAGCAGTGAAGAACAGGGACCGGTTACTGGCTACACCTTC. Protein product: CASSEEQGPVTGYTF. Based on the CDR3 plus reference TRBV2 and TRBJ1-2, the full variable domain is EPEVTQTPSHQVTQMGQEVILRCVPISNHLYFYWYRQILGQKVEFLVSFYNNEISEKSEIFDDQFSVERPDGSNFTLKIRSTKLEDSAMYFCASSEEQGPVTGYTFGSGTRLTVV.

This clone showed up just a few times. J is TRBJ1-4 and V is TRBV9; TRBD1 aligns across 9 bases. The CDR3 sequence is 16 residues long. The junction had 10 bases not matched to a gene; V was cut back by 3 bases and J by 7 bases. Germline-derived CDR1 and CDR2 are SGDLS and YYNGEE. This CDR3 reads CASSESHRGLGEKLFF. CDR3 nucleotide sequence: TGTGCCAGCAGCGAGTCCCACAGGGGGCTTGGTGAAAAACTGTTTTTT.

V and J are TRBV2 and TRBJ1-2; 9 positions agree with TRBD1. V was pared by 11 bases and J by 5 bases, with 12 bases of the junction left unmatched. CDR3 size: 14 residues. CDR1 and CDR2 from the germline V gene are SNHLY and FYNNEI. Here the CDR3 DNA reads TGTGCCGGATCCGACAGGGGGACTTCTTATGGCTACACCTTC. It is translated as CAGSDRGTSYGYTF.

This clone was picked up one time. The chain carries TRBV12-5 and TRBJ2-1; unclear D gene. Trimming removed 9 bases at V and 4 bases at J, with 4 bases between. Per the germline V gene, CDR1 is LGHNT and CDR2 is FRNRAP. The CDR3 totals 10 residues. DNA of the CDR3: TGTGCTAGGTATTACAATGAGCAGTTCTTC. This translates into CARYYNEQFF.

The chain joins TRBV10-3 to TRBJ1-5; no clear D gene. The CDR3 runs to 15 residues. V lost 0 bases, J lost 5 bases, and 11 bases lay in between. From germline, CDR1 is ENHRY and CDR2 SYGVKD. The CDR3 here is CAISESANAYQPQHF. The CDR3 region has the DNA TGTGCCATCAGTGAGTCCGCTAATGCCTATCAGCCCCAGCATTTT.

This clone was recorded once. The V and J genes are TRBV20-1 and TRBJ2-3; 8 bases map to TRBD2. The CDR3 has 15 residues. The V and J ends lost 3 bases and 2 bases, in that order; junction bases with no gene match: 7. The germline gives CDR1 DFQATT, CDR2 SNEGSKA (reference sequence). CDR3 sequence reads: CSASFVAGLTDTQYF. In DNA, the CDR3 is TGCAGTGCTAGTTTCGTAGCGGGACTCACAGATACGCAGTATTTT.

V and J are TRBV11-2 and TRBJ2-2, with 13 positions matching TRBD2. CDR1 is SGHAT, CDR2 FQNNGV, per germline. J was trimmed by 4 bases and V by 5 bases; bases with no gene match: 13. The CDR3 length is 19 residues. The CDR3 sequence: CASSPRTSGSITLTGELFF. CDR3 nucleotides: TGTGCCAGCAGCCCTCGGACTAGCGGGAGTATCACCCTCACCGGGGAGCTGTTTTTT.

About this clone itself: Other nucleotide sequences from this sample produce the same CDR3. The chain has TRBV24-1 and TRBJ2-3; D is uncertain. The germline gives CDR1 KGHDR, CDR2 SFDVKD. The CDR3 runs to 14 residues. V lost 5 bases, J lost 0 bases, and 8 bases lay in between. The CDR3 sequence is CATSVGASTDTQYF. Written as DNA, the CDR3 is TGTGCCACCAGTGTCGGAGCGAGCACAGATACGCAGTATTTT.

This clone was seen just once. The chain joins TRBV10-3 to TRBJ1-1, with TRBD1 matching 7 bases. In germline, CDR1 is ENHRY, CDR2 SYGVKD. J was trimmed by 0 bases and V by 0 bases; bases with no gene match: 7. The CDR3 spans 17 residues. The CDR3 sequence: CAISESNRGIMNTEAFF. The CDR3 DNA reads TGTGCCATCAGTGAGTCGAACAGGGGAATCATGAACACTGAAGCTTTCTTT.

With respect to this clone: The junction does not match germline at one end; this may be a read error. The V gene is TRBV7-7, the J gene TRBJ1-4, with 8 bases that match TRBD1. Germline CDR1 and CDR2: SSHAT and FNYEAQ (reference sequence). This CDR3 is 15 amino acids long. CDR3 region: CASSLSGGENEKLFF. For the CDR3, the DNA is TGTGCTAGCAGCTTATCAGGGGGCGAGAATGAAAAACTGTTTTTT.

Comments on this clone: Germline and junction disagree at one end, which may indicate a read error. The chain has TRBV7-7 and TRBJ2-2; 13 bases agree with TRBD2. Germline V gene sequence: CDR1 SSHAT, CDR2 FNYEAQ (reference sequence). This CDR3 spans 18 amino acids. The CDR3 protein is CASSPRTSGRGVPGELFF. CDR3 bases: TGTGCTAGCAGCCCACGGACTAGCGGGAGAGGGGTCCCCGGGGAGCTGTTTTTT.

In its sample, this clone was seen once. V usage is TRBV5-8 and J usage is TRBJ1-1; 7 bases agree with TRBD1. The trim removed 4 bases at V and 0 bases at J, leaving 6 bases unmatched. CDR3 length: 15 amino acids. The germline gives CDR1 SGHTS, CDR2 YDEGEE. The CDR3 protein is CASSTQGQMNTEAFF. The CDR3 region has the DNA TGTGCCAGCAGCACTCAGGGACAGATGAACACTGAAGCTTTCTTT.

V is TRBV6-5 and J is TRBJ2-7; TRBD2 agrees at 9 bases. The CDR3 loop spans 15 amino acids. Germline values: CDR1 MNHEY, CDR2 SVGAGI. Trimming cost V 6 bases and J 0 bases; bases outside gene matches: 6. As DNA, the CDR3 is TGTGCCAGCAGAGCGGGGGGCGGAAGCTCCTACGAGCAGTACTTC. It specifies CASRAGGGSSYEQYF.

The gene calls are TRBV11-2 and TRBJ2-1; 9 nucleotides match TRBD2. Losses at the gene ends were 11 bases for V and 6 bases for J; bases not matched to a gene: 5. Germline-derived CDR1 and CDR2 are SGHAT and FQNNGV. This CDR3 has 12 residues. This CDR3 is CAGGLASNEQFF. The CDR3 bases are TGTGCCGGGGGACTAGCTTCCAATGAGCAGTTCTTC.